This T cell receptor beta chain was found in a study of technical replicates of blood from a few donors. The method was immunoSEQ multiplex PCR; TCRdb's version includes in-frame clones alone and lacks a portion of them. In the table there are fewer than 90,000 clones, around 94% of which are singletons. This CDR3 has 14 residues. The V gene end was trimmed by 5 bases and the J gene end by 4 bases; junction bases not matched to a gene: 3. The germline gives CDR1 SGHAT, CDR2 FQDESV (reference sequence). The chain recombines TRBV11-1 with TRBJ1-5; TRBD1 aligns across 9 bases. The sequenced sample consisted of T cells isolated from PBMCs. This TCR was recovered from a human donor in good health. The CDR3 spells CASSQGTGNQPQHF. DNA for the CDR3: TGTGCCAGCAGCCAGGGGACAGGGAATCAGCCCCAGCATTTT.